This T cell receptor beta chain was sequenced during a study of regulatory T cells in long-lasting Graves disease. Remarks on this clonotype: As yet, its antigen is unknown.

Regarding the study as a whole: Not thyroid tissue but only peripheral blood was studied.

Both iRepertoire HTBI primers and Arm-PCR of CDR3 regions were used to build the TCR beta libraries. MiXCR, run by TCRdb on the multiplex PCR reads, gives a single entry per CDR3 protein. Seen here are roughly 400,000 distinct CDR3 sequences, about 16% observed once, and the top ten hold 20% to 25%. Time point defined: newly diagnosed GD, antithyroid drugs for less than 3 months. PBMCs provided the RNA from which the TCR library was made. In germline, CDR1 is SGHTA, CDR2 FQGNSA. CDR3 length: 18 amino acids. The V and J ends lost 5 bases and 5 bases, in that order; junction bases with no gene match: 12. These sequences were also reported in another study, on T cells in Graves' hyperthyroidism and ophthalmopathy. Per that study: HTBI primers were the set used in a first-round RT-PCR of the TCR CDR3.

The TCR originated in a woman aged 18-29 years with Graves disease. Sequenced material: peripheral blood mononuclear cells (PBMCs), taken at new diagnosis, from a patient treated with antithyroid drugs. The rearrangement uses TRBV7-2 and TRBJ2-5, with TRBD2 matching over 15 bases. CDR3 DNA sequence: TGTGCCAGCAGCGAACGGACTAGCGGGAGGGCCGGGTCGGAGACCCAGTACTTC. This translates into CASSERTSGRAGSETQYF.